This T cell receptor (beta chain) was profiled in a study of shared clonotypes between healthy human individuals. Remarks on this clone: No antigen is known for it. At the DNA level, this CDR3 is encoded by other sequences in the same sample as well.

Repertoires were generated with immunoSEQ multiplex PCR, while TCRdb's copy carries only in-frame clones and drops some. Altogether approximately 1,500,000 clones are present, roughly 96% being singletons, with the ten largest covering approximately 1%. V shed 4 bases and J shed 4 bases, with 9 bases lying between them. The CDR3 is 13 amino acids. The V gene's germline CDR1 is SGHRS and CDR2 YFSETQ. Study outcomes and limitations: Generation of non-shared clonotypes was less probable than generation of clonotypes shared by all four donors. Rarefaction showed that sequencing of sorted subsets was incomplete (despite large depth).

The chain employs TRBV5-1 and TRBJ2-1, with D possibly matching TRBD1 (5 bases). Sequenced input: naive CD4+ T cells sorted from blood. Subset in this sample: CD45RA+ positively selected. The TCR originated in a man aged 25-45 years in good health. Here the CDR3 reads CASSTTGYNEQFF. CDR3 in DNA: TGCGCCAGCAGCACCACAGGTTACAATGAGCAGTTCTTC.